Given below is one T cell receptor (beta chain) in context. This clonotype appeared once. The target of this receptor is not known. Base qualities are not provided; no much larger clone lies one nucleotide away. One read alone provides weak support. Every patient had bone marrow sampled at the time of active disease. Bone marrow mononuclear cells were isolated by Ficoll-Hypaque density gradient centrifugation. CD138-negative cells were obtained by negative selection after labeling with CD138 magnetic microbeads on a MACS separator, removing myeloma plasma cells. Purity of the isolated cells was checked by flow cytometry on an Attune NxT using CD138 antibodies. TRIzol reagent was used to extract total RNA, which was then quantified with a NanoDrop spectrophotometer. For each patient, paired RNA-seq and IR-seq were run on the CD138-negative bone marrow sample from that patient. The sample belongs to a study of read filtering for tumor transcriptome and immune sequencing (dated by TCRdb to the early 2020s). Looking at the study overall: The cohort had around 16 male and 15 or so female patients with a mean age of roughly 62 years, ranging from roughly 45 to 80. By revised international staging, roughly 8 patients were R-ISS I, 16 were R-ISS II and 6 or 7 were R-ISS III. After DNase treatment, whole-transcriptome libraries were prepared using the TruSeq RNA Access Library Prep Kit. TCR-region mapped reads per sample ranged from about 4 to 10.27 million with IR-seq versus only roughly 75 to 1273 with RNA-seq. The study compared TCR repertoires from targeted immune repertoire sequencing and bulk whole-transcriptome sequencing run on the same bone marrow samples. One of the main goals was to work out a read-filtering strategy for immune repertoire data, in particular whether clonotypes backed by only a single read should be removed.

TCR libraries were built from approximately 400 ng RNA with the Immunoverse kit, using molecular barcoded adaptors covering alpha/delta and beta/gamma chains. TCR library preparation used the same RNA that went into transcriptome sequencing. Sequencing of TCR libraries was carried out on an Illumina HiSeq 4000 with 2 x 150 cycles. The source study handled its data this way. TCR reads were aligned to human V, D, J and C references and assembled into CDR3 clonotypes with MiXCR, including quality filtering and error correction. The tcR package in R was used to analyze clonotype counts and gene usage diversity. For inspection of raw mapping reads, RNA-seq reads were mapped by STAR aligner version 2.5.3a onto GRCh37 of the human genome. IR-seq fastq files were randomly downsampled with Seqtk 1.3 to test the effect of sequencing depth on detected clonotypes. Through fastp at Q25 and MiXCR, TCRdb rebuilt clones from the public reads, retaining in-frame beta chains. Rows merge per CDR3 protein into single entries with the most common DNA and genes. The V and J calls come from TCRdb's annotation, not from the publication. Counted in this sample were about 40,000 distinct CDR3 sequences; approximately 12% of them appeared once. The top ten clones comprise about 35% of the sample.

The CDR3 contains 15 residues, cysteine and phenylalanine counted. The sequence is cut down to CDR3 DNA, 45 bases in frame from base 1. As encoded in the germline V gene, CDR1 is ENHRY while CDR2 is SYGVKD. Trimming at the junction amounts to 3 bases on V and 7 bases on J, and the germline ends lie 15 bases apart. Results and caveats for the whole study, not just this receptor: In IR-seq, roughly four fifths of clonotypes but 3.5% to 4% of total reads were represented by single-read clonotypes, whereas in RNA-seq, around 75% of clonotypes and more than 35% of reads were represented by single-read clonotypes. The sorted CD138-negative fraction was not purified T cells but a mixed bone marrow immune population. The correlation between IR-seq and RNA-seq shared clonotype proportions was increased by removal of single-read clonotypes. Compared with RNA-seq, IR-seq captured clonotypes at much greater depth and more reliably, and a smaller IR-seq throughput was enough to identify most of the shared clonotypes.

The rearranged segments are TRBV10-3 and TRBJ2-2; the D gene is possibly TRBD1, with 6 bases matching. The clonotype comes from a donor at least 40 years old with multiple myeloma. Material for sequencing was a population of CD138-negative cells sorted from bone marrow. The cell subset or site label here, explained by the study, means: bone marrow mononuclear cells depleted of CD138+ plasma/myeloma cells by negative magnetic selection. The DNA sequence is given as TGTGCCATCAGTGATGCAGGGGAAAATGGCGGGGAGCTGTTTTTT. It encodes CAISDAGENGGELFF.